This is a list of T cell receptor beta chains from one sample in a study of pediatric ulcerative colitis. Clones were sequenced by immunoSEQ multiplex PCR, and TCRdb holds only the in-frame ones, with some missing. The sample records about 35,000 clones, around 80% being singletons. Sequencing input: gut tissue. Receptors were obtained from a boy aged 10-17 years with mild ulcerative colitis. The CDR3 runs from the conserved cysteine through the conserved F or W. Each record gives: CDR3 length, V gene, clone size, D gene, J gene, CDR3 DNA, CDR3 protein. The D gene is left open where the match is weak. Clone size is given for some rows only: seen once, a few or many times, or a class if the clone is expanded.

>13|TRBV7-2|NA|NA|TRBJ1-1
TGTGCCAGCAGCTGGGGACAGAACACTGAAGCTTTCTTT
CASSWGQNTEAFF
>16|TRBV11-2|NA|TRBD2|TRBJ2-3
TGTGCCAGCAGCTTAGTTTCTAGCGGGGTTACAGATACGCAGTATTTT
CASSLVSSGVTDTQYF
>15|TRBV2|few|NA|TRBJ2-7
TGTGCCAGCAGTGATCCCCCCCGGGGAACCTACGAGCAGTACTTC
CASSDPPRGTYEQYF
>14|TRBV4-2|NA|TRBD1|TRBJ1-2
TGTGCCAGCAGCTGGGACAGGGGGATTTATGGCTACACCTTC
CASSWDRGIYGYTF
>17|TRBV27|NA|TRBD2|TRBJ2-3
TGTGCCAGCAGTTCGGACGTAGCGGGGGGGATGACAGATACGCAGTATTTT
CASSSDVAGGMTDTQYF
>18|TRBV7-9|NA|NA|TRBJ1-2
TGTGCCAGCAGCTCTTACCCCCTGGGCAGCCCGCTTGACTATGGCTACACCTTC
CASSSYPLGSPLDYGYTF
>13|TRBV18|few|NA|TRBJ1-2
TGTGCCAGCTCACCAGGGGGGAGCTATGGCTACACCTTC
CASSPGGSYGYTF
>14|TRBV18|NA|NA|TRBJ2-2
TGTGCCAGCTCACCACCTGCAGGCTCCGGGGAGCTGTTTTTT
CASSPPAGSGELFF
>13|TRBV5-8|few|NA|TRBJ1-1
TGTGCCAGCAGCTTAGGCAGGGCCGGCGAAGCTTTCTTT
CASSLGRAGEAFF
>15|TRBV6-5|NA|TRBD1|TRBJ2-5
TGTGCCAGCAGCCTGGGACAGGGGGCGCGACAGACCCAGTACTTC
CASSLGQGARQTQYF
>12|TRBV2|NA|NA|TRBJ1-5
TGTGCCAGCAGCTCGGGACCGCAGCCCCAGCATTTT
CASSSGPQPQHF
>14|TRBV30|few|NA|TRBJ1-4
TGTGCCTGGAGTGGGTACAGGGCCGGTGAAAAACTGTTTTTT
CAWSGYRAGEKLFF
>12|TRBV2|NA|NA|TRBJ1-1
TGTGCCAGCAGTACCGAATTTTTAGGAGCTTTCTTT
CASSTEFLGAFF
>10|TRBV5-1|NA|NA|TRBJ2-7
TGCGCCAGCAGCTTGCCCGAGCAGTACTTC
CASSLPEQYF
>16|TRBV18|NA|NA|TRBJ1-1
TGTGCCAGCTCACCATGGCAGGGCAGAATGAACACTGAAGCTTTCTTT
CASSPWQGRMNTEAFF
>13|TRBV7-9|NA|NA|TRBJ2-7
TGTGCCAGCAGCTTCTTAGGGGCTCGGGAGCAGTACTTC
CASSFLGAREQYF
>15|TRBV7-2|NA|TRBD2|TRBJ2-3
TGTGCCAGCAGCCCGTGGACTAGCGGCACAGATACGCAGTATTTT
CASSPWTSGTDTQYF
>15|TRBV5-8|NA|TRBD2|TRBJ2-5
TGTGCCAGCAGGTGGACTAGCGGGGGTTTAGAGACCCAGTACTTC
CASRWTSGGLETQYF
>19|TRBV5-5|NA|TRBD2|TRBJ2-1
TGTGCCAGCAGCTTGGCCTTCGCGGGGGGTCGTCCCTCCTACAATGAGCAGTTCTTC
CASSLAFAGGRPSYNEQFF
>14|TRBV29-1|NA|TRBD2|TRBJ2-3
TGCAGCGTCCTAGCGGGGAGAACCACAGATACGCAGTATTTT
CSVLAGRTTDTQYF
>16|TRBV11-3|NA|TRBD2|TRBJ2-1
TGTGCCAGCAGCCAACCGGGACTAGCGGGGGGGAATGAGCAGTTCTTC
CASSQPGLAGGNEQFF
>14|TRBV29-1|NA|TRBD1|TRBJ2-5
TGCAGCGTACCGGGACAGGACTATCAAGAGACCCAGTACTTC
CSVPGQDYQETQYF
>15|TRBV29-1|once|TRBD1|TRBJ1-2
TGCAGCGTTGAAGTCGAACAGGGGGTTTGGTATGGCTACACCTTC
CSVEVEQGVWYGYTF
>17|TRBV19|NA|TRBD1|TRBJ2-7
TGTGCCAGTAGTATTCAGCCCCCCGGGACAGGGCGCTACGAGCAGTACTTC
CASSIQPPGTGRYEQYF
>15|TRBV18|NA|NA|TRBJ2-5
TGTGCCAGCTCACGCGGGACGGGAAGCCAAGAGACCCAGTACTTC
CASSRGTGSQETQYF
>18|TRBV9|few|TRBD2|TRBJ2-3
TGTGCCAGCAGCGTAGTGGGCGGGAGGAGTGGGGCCACAGATACGCAGTATTTT
CASSVVGGRSGATDTQYF
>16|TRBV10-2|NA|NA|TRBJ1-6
TGCGCCAGCAGTGAAAACGGGGGGGCAGGGAATTCACCCCTCCACTTT
CASSENGGAGNSPLHF
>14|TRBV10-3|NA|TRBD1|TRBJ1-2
TGTGCCATCAGTGGGGACAGAGCGAACTATGGCTACACCTTC
CAISGDRANYGYTF
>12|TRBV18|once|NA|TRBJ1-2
TGTGCCAGCTCACCTCGGGATGATGGCTACACCTTC
CASSPRDDGYTF
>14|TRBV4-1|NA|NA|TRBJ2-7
TGCGCCAGCAGCCTCTCCCTCTTAGGCCACGAGCAGTACTTC
CASSLSLLGHEQYF
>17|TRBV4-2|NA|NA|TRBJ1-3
TGTGCCAGCAGCCAAAACCCAGGGGTTGGCTCTGGAAACACCATATATTTT
CASSQNPGVGSGNTIYF
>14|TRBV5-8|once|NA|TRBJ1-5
TGTGCCAGCAGTCGAGGGTGGGAACAACAGCCCCAGCATTTT
CASSRGWEQQPQHF
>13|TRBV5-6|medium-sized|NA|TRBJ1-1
TGTGCCAGCAGCGCTGATATTCGACGGGCAGCTTTCTTT
CASSADIRRAAFF
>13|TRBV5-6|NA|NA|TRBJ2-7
TGTGCCAGCAGCTTGGGGTACTCCTACGAGCAGTACTTC
CASSLGYSYEQYF
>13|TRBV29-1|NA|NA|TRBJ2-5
TGCAGCGTTGTAGAGGGCGCGGCAGAGACCCAGTACTTC
CSVVEGAAETQYF
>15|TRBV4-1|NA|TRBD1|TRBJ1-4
TGCGCCAGCAGCCAACCGGGACAGGGGGGCGAAAAACTGTTTTTT
CASSQPGQGGEKLFF
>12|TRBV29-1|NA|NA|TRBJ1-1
TGCAGCGTGGGACGGAGAAACACTGAAGCTTTCTTT
CSVGRRNTEAFF
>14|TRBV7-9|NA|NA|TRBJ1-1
TGTGCCAGCAGGATGACCCTTGAGAACACTGAAGCTTTCTTT
CASRMTLENTEAFF
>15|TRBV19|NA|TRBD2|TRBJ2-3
TGTGCCAGTAGTATCCCTAGCGGGGGGAGGGATACGCAGTATTTT
CASSIPSGGRDTQYF
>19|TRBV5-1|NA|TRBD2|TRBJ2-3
TGCGCCAGCAGCTTCGGGACTAGCGGGGGGTACACGGTGAGGGATACGCAGTATTTT
CASSFGTSGGYTVRDTQYF
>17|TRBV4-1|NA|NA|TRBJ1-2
TGCGCCAGCAGCCAAGACTGGAGGTGGGTTCCAAACTATGGCTACACCTTC
CASSQDWRWVPNYGYTF
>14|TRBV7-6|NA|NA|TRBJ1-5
TGTGCCAGCAGCTTGGCTTATGGGGATCAGCCCCAGCATTTT
CASSLAYGDQPQHF
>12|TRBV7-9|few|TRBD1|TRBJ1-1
TGTGCCAGCAGCCACTCGGACAGGGAAGCTTTCTTT
CASSHSDREAFF
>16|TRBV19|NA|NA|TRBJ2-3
TGTGCCAGTAGTCCCGTGGGGACCACGAGAACCGATACGCAGTATTTT
CASSPVGTTRTDTQYF
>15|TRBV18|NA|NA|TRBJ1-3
TGTGCCAGCTCACCGTACAGAGGCTCTGGAAACACCATATATTTT
CASSPYRGSGNTIYF
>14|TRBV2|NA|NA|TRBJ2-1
TGTGCCAGCAGTGAACTTAACTCCTACAATGAGCAGTTCTTC
CASSELNSYNEQFF
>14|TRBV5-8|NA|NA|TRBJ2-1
TGTGCCAGCAGTGGTTGGCGGGGGCCGAATGAGCAGTTCTTC
CASSGWRGPNEQFF
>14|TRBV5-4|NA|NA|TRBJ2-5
TGTGCCAGCAGCTTGGCCGGGGTCGGGGAGACCCAGTACTTC
CASSLAGVGETQYF
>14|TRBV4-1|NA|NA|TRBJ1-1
TGCGCCAGCAGCCAAGCGGGGGAAGGAGGTGAAGCTTTCTTT
CASSQAGEGGEAFF
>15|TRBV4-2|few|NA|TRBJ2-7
TGTGCCAGCAGCCAGGGGACCGGGGTAACCTACGAGCAGTACTTC
CASSQGTGVTYEQYF
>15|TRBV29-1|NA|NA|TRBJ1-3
TGCAGCGTTGAAGATCGATGGAGCTCTGGAAACACCATATATTTT
CSVEDRWSSGNTIYF
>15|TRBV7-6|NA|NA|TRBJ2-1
TGTGCCAGCAGCCTGCCTTATGAAGGAGACAATGAGCAGTTCTTC
CASSLPYEGDNEQFF
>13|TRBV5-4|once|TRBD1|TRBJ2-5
TGTGCCACCGGGACAGGGGGACAAGAGACCCAGTACTTC
CATGTGGQETQYF
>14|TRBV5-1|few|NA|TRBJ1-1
TGCGCCAGCACCGAGACAGGTTTGAACACTGAAGCTTTCTTT
CASTETGLNTEAFF